These 24 T cell receptor beta chains were all obtained from the same sample, sequenced in a study of blood T cell repertoires in COVID-19. Generated by immunoSEQ multiplex PCR, the TCRdb table keeps only in-frame clones and is missing some. The data contain a few hundred thousand clones, about 90% of them seen just once; the ten biggest clones take up 0.6%. Sequencing was performed on PBMCs or T cells enriched from blood (not recorded which). The receptor set was obtained from a man aged 18 to 29 who had recovered from COVID-19.

The genes are TRBV27 and TRBJ2-3, with D perhaps matching TRBD1 (5 bases). Germline V gene sequence: CDR1 MNHEY, CDR2 SMNVEV (reference sequence). This CDR3 spans 17 amino acids. Trimming removed 8 bases from V and 2 bases from J, with 23 bases in between. The CDR3 protein is CASHTRVEFGHTDTQYF. CDR3 DNA sequence: TGTGCCAGCCATACCCGAGTCGAGTTTGGACACACAGATACGCAGTATTTT.

The chain couples TRBV4-1 to TRBJ2-3; no firm D call. V was clipped by 0 bases and J by 3 bases, with 16 bases between them. CDR1 and CDR2 from the germline V gene are MGHRA and YSYEKL. The CDR3 has 17 residues. In nucleotides, the CDR3 is TGCGCCAGCAGCCAAGAGGAGCTAGAGGTTGGGACAGATACGCAGTATTTT. Its protein product is CASSQEELEVGTDTQYF.

With regard to this clone: Different DNA sequences within this sample yield the same CDR3. The CDR3 is CASSRDSLYEQYF. CDR3 DNA sequence: TGTGCCAGCTCACGGGACAGCCTCTACGAGCAGTACTTC. This sequence joins TRBV18 and TRBJ2-7; 7 bases match TRBD1. The trim removed 4 bases at V and 3 bases at J, leaving 3 bases unmatched. Germline lookup yields CDR1 KGHSH and CDR2 LQKENI. The CDR3 consists of 13 residues.

The chain links TRBV29-1 to TRBJ2-2; possibly TRBD1 for D (6 bases). Per germline, CDR1 SQVTM and CDR2 ANQGSEA. This CDR3 region has 15 residues. The V end was cut by 2 bases, the J end by 4 bases, with 14 bases between. CDR3: CSVELGPTGTGELFF. DNA for the CDR3: TGCAGCGTTGAATTAGGGCCGACAGGCACCGGGGAGCTGTTTTTT.

The chain couples TRBV28 to TRBJ1-4; the D is unclear. CDR3 length: 15 residues. Germline lookup yields CDR1 MDHEN and CDR2 SYDVKM. The V end was cut by 5 bases, the J end by 0 bases, with 10 bases between. The DNA of the CDR3 is TGTGCCAGCAGTCTTAGACATTCAACTAATGAAAAACTGTTTTTT. This encodes CASSLRHSTNEKLFF.

Regarding this clone: This CDR3 is also generated by other DNA sequences in the sample. The V and J genes are TRBV18 and TRBJ2-3; D call uncertain. The CDR3 extends over 13 amino acids. CDR1 and CDR2 from the germline V gene are KGHSH and LQKENI. The germline V and J ends were trimmed by 3 bases and 4 bases, with 8 bases remaining between them. CDR3 in amino acids: CASSPPGADTQYF. CDR3 nucleotides: TGTGCCAGCTCACCCCCCGGAGCAGATACGCAGTATTTT.

Notes on this clone: The same CDR3 is also encoded by other DNA sequences in this sample. V is TRBV5-1 and J is TRBJ2-3; 14 bases line up with TRBD2. Trimming removed 3 bases from V and 3 bases from J; junction bases left unmatched: 3. Germline values: CDR1 SGHRS, CDR2 YFSETQ. The CDR3 extends over 16 amino acids. The chain's CDR3 is CASSSGLAGATDTQYF. The CDR3 DNA follows: TGCGCCAGCAGCTCGGGACTAGCGGGAGCAACAGATACGCAGTATTTT.

The J gene is TRBJ1-1, the V gene TRBV24-1, with 7 positions matching TRBD1. The CDR3 runs 13 residues. Trimming cost V 12 bases and J 0 bases; bases outside gene matches: 6. Germline assignment: CDR1 KGHDR and CDR2 SFDVKD. For the CDR3, the DNA is TGTGCCCCATTGGGACAGTTGAACACTGAAGCTTTCTTT. Residues: CAPLGQLNTEAFF.

This chain joins TRBV5-4 and TRBJ1-2; 12 bases align to TRBD1. Losses at the gene ends were 4 bases for V and 2 bases for J; bases not matched to a gene: 6. CDR1 SGHNT and CDR2 YYREEE come from the germline V gene (reference sequence). This CDR3 is built from 16 residues. The chain's CDR3 is CASSPGQGATNYGYTF. The CDR3 nucleotides read TGTGCCAGCAGCCCGGGACAGGGGGCGACCAACTATGGCTACACCTTC.

The chain couples TRBV10-3 to TRBJ2-1; 11 bases are shared with TRBD2. V was clipped by 3 bases and J by 7 bases; unmatched bases: 8. This CDR3 region has 16 residues. The germline CDR1 and CDR2 sequences are ENHRY and SYGVKD. The CDR3 nucleotides are TGTGCCATCAGTGAACGACTAGCGGGGAATGGTAATGAGCAGTTCTTC. Translation: CAISERLAGNGNEQFF.

The sample holds a few counts of this clone. The chain combines TRBV27 with TRBJ2-1; 10 nucleotides line up with TRBD2. V trimming: 6 bases; J trimming: 4 bases; junction bases outside the gene matches: 6. The V gene's germline CDR1 is MNHEY and CDR2 SMNVEV (reference sequence). CDR3 size: 15 residues. The CDR3 reads CASSTSGDYYNEQFF. In DNA, the CDR3 is TGTGCCAGCAGCACTAGCGGGGACTATTACAATGAGCAGTTCTTC.

V gene TRBV20-1 combines with J gene TRBJ1-3; 7 bases are shared with TRBD1. The germline CDR1 and CDR2 sequences are DFQATT and SNEGSKA (reference sequence). CDR3 size: 15 residues. V gave up 3 bases and J gave up 3 bases; unmatched junction bases: 8. CDR3 sequence: CSASPGQTGGNTIYF. The CDR3 DNA is TGCAGTGCTAGTCCGGGACAGACAGGTGGAAACACCATATATTTT.

This clone has a single count. Here the CDR3 reads CASSLTGQGTGYTF. In nucleotides, the CDR3 is TGTGCCAGCAGCTTGACGGGACAGGGGACTGGCTACACCTTC. This chain connects TRBV11-2 to TRBJ1-2; 10 bases align to TRBD1. The germline CDR1 and CDR2 sequences are SGHAT and FQNNGV. V shed 3 bases and J 7 bases; nucleotides not matched to a gene: 5. The CDR3 runs 14 residues.

The table lists this clone with a count of one. The gene calls are TRBV7-9 and TRBJ2-3; 14 bases are a match to TRBD2. CDR1 and CDR2 from the germline V gene are SEHNR and FQNEAQ (reference sequence). V dropped 5 bases and J dropped 8; count of bases not matched to a gene: 12. This CDR3 is built from 17 residues. The CDR3 protein is CASSRAGTSGSGGTQYF. The CDR3 coding sequence is TGTGCCAGCAGCAGGGCCGGGACTAGCGGGAGCGGGGGTACGCAGTATTTT.

This chain links TRBV14 with TRBJ1-1; D remains ambiguous. CDR1 and CDR2 (germline): SGHDN, FVKESK. The V and J ends lost 2 bases and 6 bases respectively, with 19 bases between them. CDR3 length equals 16 residues. CDR3 nucleotide sequence: TGTGCCAGCAGCCAACTCACACCCCGAGGGTCTGCTGAAGCTTTCTTT. This sequence encodes CASSQLTPRGSAEAFF. Full variable domain (missing parts from reference TRBV14 and TRBJ1-1): EAGVTQFPSHSVIEKGQTVTLRCDPISGHDNLYWYRRVMGKEIKFLLHFVKESKQDESGMPNNRFLAERTGGTYSTLKVQPAELEDSGVYFCASSQLTPRGSAEAFFGQGTRLTVV.

The rearrangement joins TRBV24-1 to TRBJ1-1; the match to TRBD1 covers 9 bases. The V gene's germline CDR1 is KGHDR and CDR2 SFDVKD. V was pared by 7 bases and J by 5 bases, with 10 bases of the junction left unmatched. The CDR3 loop spans 15 amino acids. The CDR3 DNA reads TGTGCCACCAGCGGACAGGGGTATGGGAGGACTGAAGCTTTCTTT. As protein: CATSGQGYGRTEAFF.

The CDR3 loop reads CASSPEGAILAPQFF. DNA of the CDR3: TGTGCCAGCTCACCGGAGGGGGCTATTCTAGCCCCCCAGTTCTTC. This chain uses TRBV18 with TRBJ2-1; a possible D gene is TRBD1 (7 bases). CDR1 KGHSH and CDR2 LQKENI come from the germline V gene. The CDR3 spans 15 residues. Trimming pared 3 bases from V and 13 bases from J, leaving 22 bases between.

This chain connects TRBV3-1 (or the pseudogene TRBV3-2) to TRBJ1-1; weak D call: TRBD1 (6 bases). The CDR3 has 15 residues. CDR1 and CDR2 (germline): LGHDT, YNNKEL (reference sequence). V was trimmed by 3 bases and J by 1 base, leaving 12 bases between them. CDR3 DNA: TGTGCCAGCAGCCAGTTCGGACAGAAGAACACTGAAGCTTTCTTT. The encoded protein is CASSQFGQKNTEAFF.

This sequence joins TRBV5-6 and TRBJ2-5; 8 bases align to TRBD2. There are 15 residues in the CDR3. Trimming cost V 1 base and J 4 bases; bases outside gene matches: 6. Germline values: CDR1 SGHDT, CDR2 YYEEEE. The CDR3 reads CASSLFSGMPETQYF. For the CDR3, the DNA is TGTGCCAGCAGCTTGTTTAGCGGGATGCCAGAGACCCAGTACTTC.

This clone was seen just once. The chain couples TRBV5-1 to TRBJ2-1; 10 bases fit TRBD2. The germline V gene encodes CDR1 SGHRS and CDR2 YFSETQ. The CDR3 is made up of 15 amino acids. V shed 4 bases, J shed 9 bases, and the junction held 10 bases outside the gene matches. The CDR3 DNA reads as TGCGCCAGCAGCCCGTCAGCGGGGGGGCCGGGTGAGCAGTTCTTC. This codes for CASSPSAGGPGEQFF. Full variable domain (missing parts from reference TRBV5-1 and TRBJ2-1): KAGVTQTPRYLIKTRGQQVTLSCSPISGHRSVSWYQQTPGQGLQFLFEYFSETQRNKGNFPGRFSGRQFSNSRSEMNVSTLELGDSALYLCASSPSAGGPGEQFFGPGTRLTVL.

The chain links TRBV30 to TRBJ1-2; D gene uncertain. Germline CDR1 and CDR2: GTSNPN and SVGIG (reference sequence). The V end was cut by 1 base, the J end by 8 bases, with 11 bases between. The length of the CDR3 is 12 residues. The CDR3 region has the DNA TGTGCCTGGAGTGAGACTTCCCGGGGCTACACCTTC. Translated, it gives CAWSETSRGYTF. Using reference TRBV30 and TRBJ1-2 for the parts outside the CDR3, the full variable domain is SQTIHQWPATLVQPVGSPLSLECTVEGTSNPNLYWYRQAAGRGLQLLFYSVGIGQISSEVPQNLSASRPQDRQFILSSKKLLLSDSGFYLCAWSETSRGYTFGSGTRLTVV.

The rearrangement joins TRBV25-1 to TRBJ1-4, with D possibly being TRBD1 (5 bases). CDR3 length: 13 residues. CDR1 and CDR2 from the germline V gene are MGHDK and SYGVNS. Trimming cost V 7 bases and J 8 bases, with 14 bases left between them. The CDR3 DNA sequence: TGTGCCAGCAAAATGCCGGGGGGAGAAAAACTGTTTTTT. It encodes CASKMPGGEKLFF.

The chain is built from TRBV11-2 and TRBJ2-7, with 10 bases lining up with TRBD2. The CDR3 is 14 amino acids. With V trimmed by 4 bases and J by 10 bases, 10 bases remained unmatched. Germline CDR1 SGHAT, CDR2 FQNNGV. The CDR3 DNA sequence: TGTGCCAGCAGCTCAAGCGGGGGGGGGCTCGGTCAGTACTTC. The encoded protein is CASSSSGGGLGQYF.

The CDR3 region has the DNA TGTGCCAGCAGTTTCTACGGACTATCGGCGAACACTGAAGCTTTCTTT. This codes for CASSFYGLSANTEAFF. The rearrangement joins TRBV28 to TRBJ1-1; D is undetermined. V lost 3 bases, J lost 1 base, and 15 bases lay in between. The CDR3 has 16 amino acids. Germline loops: CDR1 MDHEN, CDR2 SYDVKM.